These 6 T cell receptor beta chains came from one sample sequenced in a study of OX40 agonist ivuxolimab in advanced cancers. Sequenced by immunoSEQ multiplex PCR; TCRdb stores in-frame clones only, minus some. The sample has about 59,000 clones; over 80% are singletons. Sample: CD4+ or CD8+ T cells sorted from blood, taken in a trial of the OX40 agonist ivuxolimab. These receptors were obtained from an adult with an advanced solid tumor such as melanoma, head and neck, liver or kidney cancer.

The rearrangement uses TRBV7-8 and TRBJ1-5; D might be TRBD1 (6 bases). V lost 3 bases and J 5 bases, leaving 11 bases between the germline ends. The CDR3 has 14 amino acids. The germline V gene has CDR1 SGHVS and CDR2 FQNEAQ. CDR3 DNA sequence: TGTGCCAGCAGCTTTACAGGGATGGATCAGCCCCAGCATTTT. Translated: CASSFTGMDQPQHF.

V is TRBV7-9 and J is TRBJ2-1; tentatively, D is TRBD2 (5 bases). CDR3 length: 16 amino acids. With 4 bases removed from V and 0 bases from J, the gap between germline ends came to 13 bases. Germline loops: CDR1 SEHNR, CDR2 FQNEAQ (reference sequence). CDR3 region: CASSYGLRSSYNEQFF. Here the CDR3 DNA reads TGTGCCAGCAGCTACGGACTCAGGAGCTCCTACAATGAGCAGTTCTTC.

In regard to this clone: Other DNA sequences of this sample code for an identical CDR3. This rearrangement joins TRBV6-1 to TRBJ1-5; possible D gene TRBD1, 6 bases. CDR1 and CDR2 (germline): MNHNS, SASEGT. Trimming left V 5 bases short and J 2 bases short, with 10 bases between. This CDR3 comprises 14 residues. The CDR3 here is CASSLQGRNQPQHF. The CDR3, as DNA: TGTGCCAGCAGTCTACAGGGACGCAATCAGCCCCAGCATTTT.

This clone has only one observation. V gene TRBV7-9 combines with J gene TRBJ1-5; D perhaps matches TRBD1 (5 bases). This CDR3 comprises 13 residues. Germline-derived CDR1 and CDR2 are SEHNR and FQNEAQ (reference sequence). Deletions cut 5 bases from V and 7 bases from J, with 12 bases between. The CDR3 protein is CASSPPQGQPQHF. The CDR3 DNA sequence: TGTGCCAGCAGCCCGCCCCAGGGCCAGCCCCAGCATTTT.

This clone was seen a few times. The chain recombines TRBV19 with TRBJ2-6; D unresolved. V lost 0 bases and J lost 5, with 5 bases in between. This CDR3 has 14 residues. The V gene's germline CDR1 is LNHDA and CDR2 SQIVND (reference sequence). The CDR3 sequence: CASSIERRANVLTF. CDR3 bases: TGTGCCAGTAGTATAGAACGCAGGGCCAACGTCCTGACTTTC.

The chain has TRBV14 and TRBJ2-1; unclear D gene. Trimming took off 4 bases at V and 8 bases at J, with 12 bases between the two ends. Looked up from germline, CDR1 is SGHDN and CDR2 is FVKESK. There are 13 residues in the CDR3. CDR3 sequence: CASSPGLVYEQFF. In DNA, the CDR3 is TGTGCCAGCAGCCCCGGCCTAGTCTATGAGCAGTTCTTC.